This T cell receptor (beta chain) is from a study of cytomegalovirus exposure and HLA in healthy donors. Donors sampled were nominally healthy, though unrecorded immune exposures were likely. The PCR contained 60 Vbeta and 13 Jbeta primers. The table came from immunoSEQ multiplex PCR; TCRdb's copy has only in-frame clones and leaves some out. The sample includes roughly 150,000 clones, nearly 80% seen only once; the top ten take 0.55% to 0.8%. Trimming pared 5 bases from V and 3 bases from J, leaving 17 bases between. The CDR3 length is 15 residues. Per the germline V gene, CDR1 is ENHRY and CDR2 is SYGVKD.

This clonotype was sampled from a male donor in good health and CMV-seronegative. Sequenced sample: PBMCs. This sequence joins TRBV10-3 and TRBJ2-7; tentatively, D is TRBD1 (6 bases). The CDR3: CAISQGPRDDYEQYF. The DNA of the CDR3 is TGTGCCATCAGTCAGGGGCCCCGGGACGACTACGAGCAGTACTTC.